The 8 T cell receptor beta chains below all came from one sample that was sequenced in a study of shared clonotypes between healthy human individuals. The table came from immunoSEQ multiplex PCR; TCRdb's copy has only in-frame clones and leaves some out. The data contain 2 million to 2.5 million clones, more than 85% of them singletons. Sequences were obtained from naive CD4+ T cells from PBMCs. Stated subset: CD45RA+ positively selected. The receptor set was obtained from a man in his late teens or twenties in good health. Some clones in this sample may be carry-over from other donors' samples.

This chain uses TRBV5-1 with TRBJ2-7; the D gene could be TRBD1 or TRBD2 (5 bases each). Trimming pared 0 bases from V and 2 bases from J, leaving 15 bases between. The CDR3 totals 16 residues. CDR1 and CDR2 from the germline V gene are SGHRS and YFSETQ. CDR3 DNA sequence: TGCGCCAGCAGCTTGGGTCAGGGAGAGCCCCCCTACGAGCAGTACTTC. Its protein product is CASSLGQGEPPYEQYF.

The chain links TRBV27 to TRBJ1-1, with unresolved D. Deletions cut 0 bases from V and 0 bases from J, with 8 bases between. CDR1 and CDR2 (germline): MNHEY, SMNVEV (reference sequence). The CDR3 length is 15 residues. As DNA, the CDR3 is TGTGCCAGCAGTTTATCTAGTCGGGTGAACACTGAAGCTTTCTTT. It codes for CASSLSSRVNTEAFF.

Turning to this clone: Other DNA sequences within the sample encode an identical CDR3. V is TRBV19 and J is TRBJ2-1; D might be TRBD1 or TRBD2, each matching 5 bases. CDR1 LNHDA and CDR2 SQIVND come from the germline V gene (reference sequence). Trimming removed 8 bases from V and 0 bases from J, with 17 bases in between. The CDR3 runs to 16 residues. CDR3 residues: CASSARDPDSYNEQFF. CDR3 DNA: TGTGCCAGTTCCGCGAGGGACCCGGACTCCTACAATGAGCAGTTCTTC.

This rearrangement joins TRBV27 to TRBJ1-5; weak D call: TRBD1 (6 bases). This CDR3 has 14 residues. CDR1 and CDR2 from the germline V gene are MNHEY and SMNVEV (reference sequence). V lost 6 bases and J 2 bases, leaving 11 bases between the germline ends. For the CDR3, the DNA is TGTGCCAGCAGCGACAGGAGGGGCAATCAGCCCCAGCATTTT. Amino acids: CASSDRRGNQPQHF.

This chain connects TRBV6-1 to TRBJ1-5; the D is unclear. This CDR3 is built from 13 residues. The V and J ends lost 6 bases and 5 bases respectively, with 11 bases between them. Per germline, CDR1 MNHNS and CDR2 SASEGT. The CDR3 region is CASSLAGDQPQHF. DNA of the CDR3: TGTGCCAGCAGCTTAGCTGGGGATCAGCCCCAGCATTTT.

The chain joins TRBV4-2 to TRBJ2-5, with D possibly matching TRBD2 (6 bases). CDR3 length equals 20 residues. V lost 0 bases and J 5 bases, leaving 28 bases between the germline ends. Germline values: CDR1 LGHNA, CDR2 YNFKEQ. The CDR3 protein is CASSQDRRGGTPSQRETQYF. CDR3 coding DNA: TGTGCCAGCAGCCAAGATCGTCGCGGCGGGACCCCTTCACAGCGGGAGACCCAGTACTTC.

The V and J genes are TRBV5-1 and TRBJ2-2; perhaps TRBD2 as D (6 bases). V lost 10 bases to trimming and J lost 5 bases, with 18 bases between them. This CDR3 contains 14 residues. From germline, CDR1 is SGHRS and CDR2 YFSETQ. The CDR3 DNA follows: TGCGCCGCTACGGAGGAAGGAGGGACCGGGGAGCTGTTTTTT. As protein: CAATEEGGTGELFF.

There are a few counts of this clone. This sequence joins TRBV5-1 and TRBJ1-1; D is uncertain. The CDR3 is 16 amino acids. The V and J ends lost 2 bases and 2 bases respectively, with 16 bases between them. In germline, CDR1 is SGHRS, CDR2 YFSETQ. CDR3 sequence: CASSFGRRAPNTEAFF. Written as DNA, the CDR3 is TGCGCCAGCAGCTTCGGGAGAAGGGCCCCAAACACTGAAGCTTTCTTT.